The 9 T cell receptor beta chains presented below share a single source sample, sequenced in a study of cytomegalovirus exposure and HLA in healthy donors. Sequencing was performed with immunoSEQ multiplex PCR; in TCRdb, only in-frame clones are kept and a portion is missing. The sample has 220,000 or so clones, more than 75% seen once; the top ten hold 2% to 2.5%. Material: PBMCs. Receptors originate from a woman aged 18-29 years in good health and CMV-seropositive.

This clone has only a few counts. This chain uses TRBV2 with TRBJ1-5, with 9 bases that match TRBD1. The CDR3 extends over 15 amino acids. Germline-derived CDR1 and CDR2 are SNHLY and FYNNEI. V was clipped by 5 bases and J by 1 base; unmatched bases: 3. The CDR3 reads CASSLQGASNQPQHF. The CDR3 DNA sequence: TGTGCCAGCAGTTTACAGGGGGCAAGCAATCAGCCCCAGCATTTT.

This clone has just one count. The chain is built from TRBV9 and TRBJ2-5; TRBD1 is a possible D gene (5 bases). Trimming took off 0 bases at V and 4 bases at J, with 16 bases between the two ends. CDR1 is SGDLS and CDR2 is YYNGEE in the germline V gene. CDR3 length: 16 residues. CDR3 nucleotide sequence: TGTGCCAGCAGCGTAGGGCTAGGGGCAGGGCGAGAGACCCAGTACTTC. Protein product: CASSVGLGAGRETQYF.

This clone was found a few times. This chain uses TRBV10-2 with TRBJ2-1; 7 bases fit TRBD2. Germline V gene lookup returns CDR1 WSHSY and CDR2 SAAADI. The V and J ends lost 8 bases and 5 bases, in that order; junction bases with no gene match: 6. The CDR3 is 13 residues long. The DNA of the CDR3 is TGCGCCAGCGGGAGGGCCTATGACAATGAGCAGTTCTTC. This codes for CASGRAYDNEQFF.

This clone was seen a single time. The J gene is TRBJ2-7, the V gene TRBV28; no clear D. The CDR3 is 14 residues long. Germline V gene lookup returns CDR1 MDHEN and CDR2 SYDVKM. Trimming left V 2 bases short and J 0 bases short, with 8 bases between. This CDR3 reads CASSLAESSYEQYF. The DNA of the CDR3 is TGTGCCAGCAGTTTAGCGGAGAGCTCCTACGAGCAGTACTTC.

This clone appeared a single time. The chain links TRBV7-9 to TRBJ1-1, with D unresolved. The V end lost 7 bases, the J end lost 6 bases, and 12 bases lay between the germline ends. The CDR3 consists of 12 residues. Germline CDR1 reads SEHNR; CDR2 reads FQNEAQ (reference sequence). The chain's CDR3 is CASTIGGAEAFF. The CDR3, as DNA: TGTGCCAGCACCATCGGCGGCGCTGAAGCTTTCTTT.

The rearrangement links TRBV7-3 to TRBJ1-1, with D possibly TRBD1 on 5 matching bases. The CDR3 consists of 14 residues. Looked up from germline, CDR1 is SGHTA and CDR2 is FQGTGA. V was cut by 4 bases and J by 3 bases, with 12 bases left in between. CDR3 coding DNA: TGTGCCAGCAGCTCCCAGGGCGCTCACACTGAAGCTTTCTTT. Its translation: CASSSQGAHTEAFF.

The J gene is TRBJ2-2, the V gene TRBV2; 8 bases fit TRBD1. The length of the CDR3 is 15 residues. Germline-derived CDR1 and CDR2 are SNHLY and FYNNEI. V gave up 5 bases and J gave up 0 bases; unmatched junction bases: 2. The CDR3 DNA is TGTGCCAGCAGTCCGGGACAGGCGAACACCGGGGAGCTGTTTTTT. Encoded protein: CASSPGQANTGELFF.

V usage is TRBV5-1 and J usage is TRBJ1-5; perhaps TRBD1 as D (6 bases). Germline CDR1 is SGHRS and CDR2 is YFSETQ. Trimming removed 3 bases at V and 6 bases at J, with 16 bases between. The CDR3 is made up of 15 amino acids. The CDR3: CASSSTGSQGQPQHF. CDR3 DNA: TGCGCCAGCAGCTCTACAGGGAGTCAGGGTCAGCCCCAGCATTTT.

The chain couples TRBV28 to TRBJ1-2, with D unclear. CDR1 and CDR2 (germline): MDHEN, SYDVKM. V gave up 6 bases and J gave up 8 bases, with 19 bases separating them. CDR3 length: 14 amino acids. The CDR3 protein is CASSRRDRVRGYTF. The CDR3 DNA reads TGTGCCAGCAGCCGACGAGACCGGGTGCGAGGCTACACCTTC.